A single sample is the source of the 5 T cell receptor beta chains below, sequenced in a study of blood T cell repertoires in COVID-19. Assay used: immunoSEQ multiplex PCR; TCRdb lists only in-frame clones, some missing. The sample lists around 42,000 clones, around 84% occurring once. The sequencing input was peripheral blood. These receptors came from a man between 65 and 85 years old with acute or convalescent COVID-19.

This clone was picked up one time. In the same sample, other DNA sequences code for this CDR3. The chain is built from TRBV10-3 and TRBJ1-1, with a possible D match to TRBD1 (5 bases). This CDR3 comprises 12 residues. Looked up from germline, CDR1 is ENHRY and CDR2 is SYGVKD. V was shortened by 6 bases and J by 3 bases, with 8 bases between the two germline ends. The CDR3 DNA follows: TGTGCCATCAGCGACAGAGACACTGAAGCTTTCTTT. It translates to CAISDRDTEAFF.

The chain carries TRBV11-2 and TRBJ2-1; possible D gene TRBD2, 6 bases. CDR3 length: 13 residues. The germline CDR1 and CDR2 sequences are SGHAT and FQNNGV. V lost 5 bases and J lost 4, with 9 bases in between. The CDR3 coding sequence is TGTGCCAGCAGCCTAGGGACTTACAATGAGCAGTTCTTC. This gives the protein CASSLGTYNEQFF.

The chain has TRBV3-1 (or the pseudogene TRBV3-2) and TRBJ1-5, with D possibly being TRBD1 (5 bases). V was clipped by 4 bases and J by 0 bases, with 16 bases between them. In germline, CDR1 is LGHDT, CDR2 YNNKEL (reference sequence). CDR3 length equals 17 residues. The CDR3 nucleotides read TGTGCCAGCAGCCCCCCCAGGGTGGGGTTTAGCAATCAGCCCCAGCATTTT. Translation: CASSPPRVGFSNQPQHF.

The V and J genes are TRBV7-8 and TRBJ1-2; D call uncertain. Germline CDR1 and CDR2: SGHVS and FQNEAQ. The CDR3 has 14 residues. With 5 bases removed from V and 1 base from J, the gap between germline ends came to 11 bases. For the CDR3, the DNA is TGTGCCAGCAGCGCCTTTACAGTTAACTATGGCTACACCTTC. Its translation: CASSAFTVNYGYTF.

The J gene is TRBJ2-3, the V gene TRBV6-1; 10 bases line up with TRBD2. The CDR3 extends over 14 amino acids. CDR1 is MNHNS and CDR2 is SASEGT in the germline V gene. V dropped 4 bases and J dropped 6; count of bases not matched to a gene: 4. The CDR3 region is CASSGAGGRDTQYF. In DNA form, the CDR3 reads TGTGCCAGCAGTGGAGCGGGGGGGCGGGATACGCAGTATTTT.